The clone carrying this T cell receptor beta chain was counted at least ten times. Its target is unknown. This sample was included in a study of T cells in Graves' hyperthyroidism and ophthalmopathy. Study-level points and caveats: The model foresaw ophthalmopathy a median approximately 6.3 months prior to onset.

The source material, RNA transcripts, was used to amplify TCR beta CDR3 regions. Researchers ran a first-round RT-PCR on the TCR CDR3 using the HTBI primer set. Via MiXCR, TCRdb re-called the multiplex PCR reads, giving one row per CDR3 protein. The sample consists of about 500,000 distinct CDR3 sequences, about a sixth of them appearing once. This CDR3 contains 12 residues. Trimming cost V 7 bases and J 7 bases; bases outside gene matches: 6. CDR1 and CDR2 from the germline V gene are ENHRY and SYGVKD. V usage is TRBV10-3 and J usage is TRBJ1-2, with 7 bases identical to TRBD1. The material sequenced was blood. This receptor was identified in a woman aged 18-29 years with Graves' ophthalmopathy. The CDR3 region is CAINDRASGYTF. CDR3 sequence (DNA): TGTGCCATCAACGACAGGGCTAGTGGCTACACCTTC.